These T cell receptor beta chains were read from a single sample in a study of T cell responses to AZD1222 COVID-19 vaccine. The data were produced by immunoSEQ multiplex PCR, yet TCRdb's version contains in-frame clones alone and is incomplete. The sample yields 68,000 or so clones, 60% to 85% seen once. Source: peripheral blood, taken on day 0 of AZD1222 vaccination. All receptors come from an adult in good health. Both conserved end residues are part of each CDR3. A D gene is named only where the DNA matches it firmly. Clone size is stated in some rows and not others, as once, few, many or a class when expanded.

D gene | J gene | V gene | clone size | CDR3 protein | CDR3 DNA
. | TRBJ1-1 | TRBV10-3 | . | CAITEDSITEAFF | TGTGCCATCACTGAGGACAGTATCACTGAAGCTTTCTTT
. | TRBJ1-1 | TRBV7-2 | once | CASSSQVGVTEAFF | TGTGCCAGCAGCTCCCAGGTTGGGGTCACTGAAGCTTTCTTT
. | TRBJ1-3 | TRBV10-2 | . | CASSESGNTIYF | TGCGCCAGCAGTGAGTCTGGAAACACCATATATTTT
. | TRBJ1-1 | TRBV19 | . | CASSIGVTYTEAFF | TGTGCCAGTAGTATCGGGGTAACATACACTGAAGCTTTCTTT
TRBD1 | TRBJ1-2 | TRBV29-1 | medium-sized | CSATTGAGGYTF | TGCAGCGCCACAACAGGGGCGGGGGGCTACACCTTC
. | TRBJ2-7 | TRBV7-9 | . | CACSFESGPRPYEQYF | TGTGCCTGCAGCTTTGAGTCGGGGCCCCGACCTTACGAGCAGTACTTC
. | TRBJ2-2 | TRBV18 | . | CASSPLTTTNTGELFF | TGTGCCAGCTCCCCCCTGACCACAACGAACACCGGGGAGCTGTTTTTT
. | TRBJ1-5 | TRBV6-1 | once | CASSELAGDSQPQHF | TGTGCCAGCAGTGAATTGGCAGGGGATAGTCAGCCCCAGCATTTT
TRBD1 | TRBJ2-1 | TRBV9 | . | CASSVDRGSYNEQFF | TGTGCCAGCAGCGTAGACAGGGGCTCCTACAATGAGCAGTTCTTC
. | TRBJ1-2 | TRBV28 | few | CASSLGTPPLGYQSTSNLYGYTF | TGTGCCAGCAGTTTAGGTACCCCTCCCTTAGGATACCAATCCACCTCGAACCTCTATGGCTACACCTTC
. | TRBJ1-2 | TRBV5-1 | . | CASSLAGSTSGTNYGYTF | TGCGCCAGCAGCTTGGCCGGGTCCACAAGTGGAACTAACTATGGCTACACCTTC
. | TRBJ1-3 | TRBV4-1 | few | CASSQGSAWMTGNTIYF | TGCGCCAGCAGCCAAGGTAGCGCGTGGATGACTGGAAACACCATATATTTT
TRBD1 | TRBJ1-3 | TRBV7-8 | few | CASSPSRQGAYGNTIYF | TGTGCCAGCAGCCCTTCCCGACAGGGGGCTTATGGAAACACCATATATTTT
TRBD1 | TRBJ1-1 | TRBV4-1 | . | CASSQVGTGKAFF | TGCGCCAGCAGCCAAGTCGGGACAGGGAAAGCTTTCTTT
TRBD2 | TRBJ2-3 | TRBV10-2 | . | CASTRGDGTDTQYF | TGCGCCAGCACACGGGGGGACGGCACAGATACGCAGTATTTT
. | TRBJ2-7 | TRBV2 | . | CASRPSGRTSYEQYF | TGTGCCAGCAGACCGTCGGGCAGAACGTCCTACGAGCAGTACTTC
TRBD1 | TRBJ2-3 | TRBV12-5 | . | CASGQGDTDTQYF | TGTGCTAGTGGCCAGGGGGACACAGATACGCAGTATTTT
TRBD2 | TRBJ2-5 | TRBV7-6 | once | CASSHSGGSQYF | TGTGCCAGCAGCCATAGCGGCGGGAGCCAGTACTTC
TRBD2 | TRBJ2-5 | TRBV4-2 | . | CASSPSVSGAQETQYF | TGTGCCAGCAGCCCCTCGGTTAGCGGGGCCCAAGAGACCCAGTACTTC
. | TRBJ2-4 | TRBV3-1/TRBV3-2 | once | CASSGGTENTLAKNIQYF | TGTGCCAGCAGCGGCGGGACAGAGAATACCCTAGCCAAAAACATTCAGTACTTC
. | TRBJ2-7 | TRBV7-8 | few | CASSPGGRQSYEQYF | TGTGCCAGCAGCCCTGGGGGGCGGCAATCCTACGAGCAGTACTTC
TRBD1 | TRBJ1-2 | TRBV5-4 | . | CASSSPITGGNYTF | TGTGCCAGCAGCTCACCAATCACAGGGGGGAACTACACCTTC
TRBD1 | TRBJ1-5 | TRBV2 | . | CASNRDRVNQPQHF | TGTGCCAGCAACCGAGACAGGGTCAATCAGCCCCAGCATTTT
. | TRBJ2-5 | TRBV10-3 | . | CAISPMGETQYF | TGTGCCATCAGCCCCATGGGAGAGACCCAGTACTTC
. | TRBJ2-3 | TRBV5-1 | . | CASSFSTDTQYF | TGCGCCAGCAGTTTCAGCACAGATACGCAGTATTTT
TRBD2 | TRBJ2-1 | TRBV18 | once | CASSPLAGEVEQFF | TGTGCCAGCTCACCACTAGCGGGGGAAGTTGAGCAGTTCTTC
TRBD1 | TRBJ1-2 | TRBV25-1 | . | CASSFQGQGDDYGYTF | TGTGCCAGCAGTTTTCAGGGACAGGGGGATGACTATGGCTACACCTTC
TRBD1 | TRBJ1-1 | TRBV10-3 | . | CAISAPGQGNTEAFF | TGTGCCATCAGTGCCCCCGGACAGGGGAACACTGAAGCTTTCTTT
TRBD1 | TRBJ1-6 | TRBV6-5 | . | CASTGGASPLHF | TGTGCCAGCACAGGGGGCGCTTCACCCCTCCACTTT
. | TRBJ1-5 | TRBV29-1 | few | CSVAGGRNQPQHF | TGCAGCGTTGCTGGGGGGCGCAATCAGCCCCAGCATTTT
TRBD2 | TRBJ2-1 | TRBV7-2 | . | CASSLAGGSHNEQFF | TGTGCCAGCAGCCTAGCGGGGGGGTCGCACAATGAGCAGTTCTTC
. | TRBJ1-2 | TRBV5-4 | . | CASSSLQQTGFYGYTF | TGTGCCAGCAGCTCCCTGCAACAGACAGGATTCTATGGCTACACCTTC
. | TRBJ2-2 | TRBV6-5 | . | CASSYGGRRNTGELFF | TGTGCCAGCAGTTACGGAGGACGGAGGAACACCGGGGAGCTGTTTTTT
. | TRBJ2-2 | TRBV3-1/TRBV3-2 | . | CASRRTEGGGELFF | TGTGCCAGCAGACGAACGGAGGGGGGCGGGGAGCTGTTTTTT
TRBD2 | TRBJ2-1 | TRBV29-1 | . | CSVGSGGGSYNEQFF | TGCAGCGTTGGAAGCGGGGGGGGTTCCTACAATGAGCAGTTCTTC
TRBD1 | TRBJ1-1 | TRBV13 | . | CASSLLGQGEAFF | TGTGCCAGCAGCTTACTGGGACAGGGGGAAGCTTTCTTT
. | TRBJ2-1 | TRBV9 | few | CASSVEAGDYNEQFF | TGTGCCAGCAGCGTAGAAGCAGGGGACTACAATGAGCAGTTCTTC
TRBD1 | TRBJ1-3 | TRBV7-8 | . | CANNTGVTGNTIYF | TGTGCCAACAATACAGGGGTAACTGGAAACACCATATATTTT
. | TRBJ1-5 | TRBV19 | . | CASNDRNSNQPQHF | TGTGCCAGTAATGACAGAAATAGCAATCAGCCCCAGCATTTT
TRBD1 | TRBJ1-6 | TRBV4-1 | . | CASSRALVGQGAGNSPLHF | TGCGCCAGCAGCCGGGCCTTGGTGGGACAGGGGGCGGGGAATTCACCCCTCCACTTT
. | TRBJ2-7 | TRBV7-7 | . | CASSLEPGSRYEQYF | TGTGCTAGCAGCTTAGAGCCGGGGTCCAGGTACGAGCAGTACTTC
. | TRBJ1-1 | TRBV5-1 | . | CASSLGLAGEGAFF | TGCGCCAGCAGCTTGGGCCTCGCCGGCGAGGGAGCTTTCTTT
. | TRBJ2-7 | TRBV10-3 | . | CAISETGTSGEYEQYF | TGTGCCATCAGTGAAACAGGGACCTCCGGGGAGTACGAGCAGTACTTC
. | TRBJ1-6 | TRBV5-1 | . | CASSLAAGWDNSPLHF | TGCGCCAGCAGCTTGGCGGCAGGGTGGGATAATTCACCCCTCCACTTT
. | TRBJ1-6 | TRBV3-1/TRBV3-2 | . | CASSHPRVSPLHF | TGTGCCAGCAGCCACCCCCGGGTTTCACCCCTCCACTTT
. | TRBJ2-5 | TRBV24-1 | few | CATSDSGQETQYF | TGTGCCACCAGTGATTCCGGACAAGAGACCCAGTACTTC
. | TRBJ1-2 | TRBV6-2/TRBV6-3 | . | CASSYSIGNGYTF | TGTGCCAGCAGTTACTCGATAGGCAACGGCTACACCTTC
. | TRBJ2-7 | TRBV28 | . | CASTSQGPSSYEQYF | TGTGCCAGCACTAGTCAGGGGCCCTCCTCCTACGAGCAGTACTTC
. | TRBJ2-2 | TRBV30 | . | CAWVRRRSGRGRNTGELFF | TGTGCCTGGGTTCGGCGCCGGTCTGGTAGGGGGAGAAACACCGGGGAGCTGTTTTTT
. | TRBJ2-7 | TRBV29-1 | . | CSVVEREQYF | TGCAGCGTTGTAGAGCGTGAGCAGTACTTC
. | TRBJ2-6 | TRBV11-2 | . | CASSLDSQGSGANVLTF | TGTGCCAGCAGCTTAGATTCACAGGGTTCTGGGGCCAACGTCCTGACTTTC
. | TRBJ2-5 | TRBV2 | . | CASSAPRNVGKETQYF | TGTGCCAGCAGTGCCCCGCGGAACGTGGGGAAAGAGACCCAGTACTTC
TRBD2 | TRBJ2-5 | TRBV4-3 | . | CASSQYERGLGETQYF | TGCGCCAGCAGCCAATACGAGCGGGGGTTGGGAGAGACCCAGTACTTC
TRBD1 | TRBJ2-3 | TRBV5-5 | . | CASSTPSGGDWDTQYF | TGTGCCAGCAGCACACCGTCAGGGGGTGACTGGGATACGCAGTATTTT
TRBD1 | TRBJ1-5 | TRBV28 | . | CASRTGQGQNQPQHF | TGTGCCAGCAGAACTGGACAGGGCCAAAATCAGCCCCAGCATTTT